Reported below is one TCR beta chain. No antigen is known for it. Germline CDR1 and CDR2: SGDLS and YYNGEE. The germline V and J ends were trimmed by 4 bases and 8 bases, with 12 bases remaining between them. The CDR3 extends over 12 amino acids. The data belong to a study of OX40 agonist ivuxolimab in advanced cancers. Study-wide results and caveats: At 0.1 to 3.0 mg/kg and by week 6, CD4+ and CD8+ T cells in the blood had expanded clonally. Among the nonresponders, some also had low normalized T-cell clonal expansion. Expanded clones tended on average to be more numerous among CD8+ T cells than CD4+.

Profiled with immunoSEQ multiplex PCR; TCRdb holds only in-frame clones, not every one. The top ten hold 15% of the sample, which has around 47,000 clones, more than 80% seen once. The chain combines TRBV9 with TRBJ1-2; perhaps TRBD1 as D (6 bases). The clonotype was recovered from an adult with an advanced solid tumor such as melanoma, head and neck, liver or kidney cancer. The material sequenced was CD4+ or CD8+ T cells sorted from blood, taken in a trial of the OX40 agonist ivuxolimab. The CDR3: CASSIQGGGYTF. CDR3 in DNA: TGTGCCAGCAGCATACAGGGAGGAGGCTACACCTTC.